The 3 T cell receptor beta chains given below trace back to one sample, sequenced in a study of blood T cell repertoires in COVID-19. Profiling relied on immunoSEQ multiplex PCR, and the TCRdb table lists in-frame clones only, not all of them. Of 150,000 to 200,000 clones in the sample, about 90% are singletons; the top ten hold nearly 5%. The sample consisted of peripheral blood. These receptors originate from a man aged 25-40 years with COVID-19, enrolled during active disease.

The CDR3 DNA is TGTGCCAGCAGCCAAGGCGCGGACAGGGGGAACACTGAAGCTTTCTTT. It codes for CASSQGADRGNTEAFF. The genes are TRBV4-2 and TRBJ1-1, with 9 bases aligning to TRBD1. With 1 base clipped from V and 1 base from J, the junction kept 4 bases outside the gene matches. The CDR3 sequence is 16 residues long. Germline values: CDR1 LGHNA, CDR2 YNFKEQ.

This chain joins TRBV27 and TRBJ2-3, with 7 bases identical to TRBD2. In germline, CDR1 is MNHEY, CDR2 SMNVEV (reference sequence). J lost 2 bases, V lost 5 bases, and 7 bases had no gene match. The CDR3 contains 15 residues. The CDR3 is CASSERDPYTDTQYF. The DNA for the CDR3 is TGTGCCAGCAGTGAGCGGGACCCATACACAGATACGCAGTATTTT.

The chain couples TRBV6-4 to TRBJ1-6; unclear D gene. Trimming took 4 bases from V and 6 from J, leaving 7 bases between them. This CDR3 spans 13 amino acids. CDR1 is MRHNA and CDR2 is SNTAGT in the germline V gene. The CDR3: CASSVVSNSPLHF. The DNA for the CDR3 is TGTGCCAGCAGTGTGGTTAGTAATTCACCCCTCCACTTT.